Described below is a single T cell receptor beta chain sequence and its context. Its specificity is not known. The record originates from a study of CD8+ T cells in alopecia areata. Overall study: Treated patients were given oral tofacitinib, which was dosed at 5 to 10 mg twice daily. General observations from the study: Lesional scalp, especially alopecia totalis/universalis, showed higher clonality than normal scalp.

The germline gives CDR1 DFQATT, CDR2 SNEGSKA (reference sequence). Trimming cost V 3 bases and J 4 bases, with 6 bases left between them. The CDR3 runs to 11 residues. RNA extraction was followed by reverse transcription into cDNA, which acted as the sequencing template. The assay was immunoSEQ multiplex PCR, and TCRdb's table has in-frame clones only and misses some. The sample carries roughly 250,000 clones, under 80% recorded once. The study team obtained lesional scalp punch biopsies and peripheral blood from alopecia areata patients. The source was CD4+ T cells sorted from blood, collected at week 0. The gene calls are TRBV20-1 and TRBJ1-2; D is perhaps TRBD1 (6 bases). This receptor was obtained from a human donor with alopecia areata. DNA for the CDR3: TGCAGTGCTAGGGACAGCTATGGCTACACCTTC. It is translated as CSARDSYGYTF.